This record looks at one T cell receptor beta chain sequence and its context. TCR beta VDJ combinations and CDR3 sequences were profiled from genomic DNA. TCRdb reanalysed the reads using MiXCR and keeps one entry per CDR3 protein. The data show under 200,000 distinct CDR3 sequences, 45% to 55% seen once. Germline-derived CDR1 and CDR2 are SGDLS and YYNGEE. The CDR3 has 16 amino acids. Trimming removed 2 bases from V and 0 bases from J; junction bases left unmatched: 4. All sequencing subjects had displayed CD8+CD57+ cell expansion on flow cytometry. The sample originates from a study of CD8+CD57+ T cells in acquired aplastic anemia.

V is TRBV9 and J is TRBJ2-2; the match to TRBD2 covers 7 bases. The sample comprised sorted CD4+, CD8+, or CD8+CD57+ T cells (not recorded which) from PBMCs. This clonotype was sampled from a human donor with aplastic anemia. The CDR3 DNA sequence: TGTGCCAGCAGCGTTTTGAGCGGGACGAACACCGGGGAGCTGTTTTTT. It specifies CASSVLSGTNTGELFF.